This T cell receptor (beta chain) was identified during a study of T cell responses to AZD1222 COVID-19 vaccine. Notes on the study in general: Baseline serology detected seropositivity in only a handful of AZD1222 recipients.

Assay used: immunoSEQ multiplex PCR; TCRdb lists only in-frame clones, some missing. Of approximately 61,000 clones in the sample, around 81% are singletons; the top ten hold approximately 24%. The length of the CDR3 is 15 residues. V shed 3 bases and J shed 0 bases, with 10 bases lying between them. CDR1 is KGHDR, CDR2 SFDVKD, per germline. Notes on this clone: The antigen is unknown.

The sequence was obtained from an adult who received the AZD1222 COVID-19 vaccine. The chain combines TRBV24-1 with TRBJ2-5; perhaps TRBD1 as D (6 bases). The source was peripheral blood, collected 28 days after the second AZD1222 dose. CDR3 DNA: TGTGCCACCAGTGATCCTGACAGGTACCAAGAGACCCAGTACTTC. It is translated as CATSDPDRYQETQYF.